This T cell receptor (beta chain) derives from a study of T cell responses to AZD1222 COVID-19 vaccine. Germline CDR1 and CDR2: LNHDA and SQIVND (reference sequence). The CDR3 is 14 amino acids. The germline V and J ends were trimmed by 3 bases and 1 base, with 6 bases remaining between them. General study results and limits: Females outnumbered males among donors, who were mostly white British; clonal diversity was possibly underestimated. Increased Spike-specific TCR breadth and depth were observed after two AZD1222 doses. Reportedly, close to half of spike-specific TCRs are directed against unmutated variant regions.

Turning to this clone: Antigen specificity is unknown.

Sequencing was performed with immunoSEQ multiplex PCR; in TCRdb, only in-frame clones are kept and a portion is missing. The table lists 110,000 or so clones, 75% to 95% of them singletons. This clonotype was sampled from an adult in good health. The source material was peripheral blood, sampled on day 0 of AZD1222 vaccination. V gene TRBV19 combines with J gene TRBJ2-2, with D maybe TRBD2 (6 bases). CDR3 amino acids: CASSMGGNTGELFF. CDR3 nucleotide sequence: TGTGCCAGTAGTATGGGGGGGAACACCGGGGAGCTGTTTTTT.